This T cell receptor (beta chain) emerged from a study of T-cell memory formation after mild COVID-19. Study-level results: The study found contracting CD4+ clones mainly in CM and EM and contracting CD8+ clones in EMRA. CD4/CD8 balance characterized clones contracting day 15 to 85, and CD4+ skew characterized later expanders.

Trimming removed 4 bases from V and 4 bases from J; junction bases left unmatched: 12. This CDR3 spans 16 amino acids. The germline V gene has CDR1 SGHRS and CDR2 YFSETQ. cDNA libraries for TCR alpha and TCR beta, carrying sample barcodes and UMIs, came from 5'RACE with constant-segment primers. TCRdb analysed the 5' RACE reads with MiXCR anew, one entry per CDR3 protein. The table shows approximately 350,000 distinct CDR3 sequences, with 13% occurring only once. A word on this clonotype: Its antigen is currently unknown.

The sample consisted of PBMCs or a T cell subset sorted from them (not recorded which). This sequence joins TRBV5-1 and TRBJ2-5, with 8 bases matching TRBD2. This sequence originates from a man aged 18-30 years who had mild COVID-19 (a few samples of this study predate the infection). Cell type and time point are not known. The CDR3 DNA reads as TGCGCCAGCAGCGTCCAGGGGACGGGGGGGCCAGAGACCCAGTACTTC. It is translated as CASSVQGTGGPETQYF.